The entry below describes one TCR beta chain. The CDR3 spans 15 residues. V dropped 5 bases and J dropped 2; count of bases not matched to a gene: 7. The germline CDR1 and CDR2 sequences are SGHAT and FQNNGV. This specimen comes from a study of blood T cell repertoires in COVID-19. Overall study: Donors in the United States, Italy and Spain gave samples during acute or convalescent COVID-19. The cDNA or gDNA used as material had been derived from T cells, B-cell-depleted T cells, or PBMCs.

In the original workflow: Reference gene primer amplification in the assay estimated nucleated cell counts. Some clones are missing from TCRdb's copy, which holds only in-frame ones; the method was immunoSEQ multiplex PCR. The V and J calls and clone size are taken from that table; D and trimming were inferred from the DNA. The sample contains under 250,000 clones, 70% to 85% of which appear only once. The chain is built from TRBV11-2 and TRBJ1-1; 8 bases match TRBD1. The TCR comes from a man at least 80 years old with acute or convalescent COVID-19. Sequenced: peripheral blood. The CDR3 loop reads CASSRAGQGNTEAFF. CDR3 sequence (DNA): TGTGCCAGCAGCCGGGCCGGACAGGGCAACACTGAAGCTTTCTTT.